A single sample gave rise to the 5 T cell receptor beta chains below, sequenced in a study of prognosis after radiotherapy for stage I lung cancer. The genomic DNA TCR beta CDR3 region underwent two rounds of multiplex PCR. TRBV and TRBJ genes each had their own specific primers in first-round PCR. TCRdb re-derived calls from the multiplex PCR reads in MiXCR, one entry per CDR3 protein. The sample lists about 27,000 distinct CDR3 sequences, 40% to 55% occurring once. Material: PBMCs, obtained before or after stereotactic body radiation therapy (not recorded which). These receptors all come from a donor aged 50 or older with non-small cell lung cancer.

This clonotype was detected once. The V and J genes are TRBV28 and TRBJ2-5, with TRBD1 matching over 7 bases. From germline, CDR1 is MDHEN and CDR2 SYDVKM. The CDR3 is 15 amino acids. CDR3 residues: CVGSSPDRDQETQYF. DNA of the CDR3: TGTGTCGGCAGTTCACCCGACAGGGACCAAGAGACCCAGTACTTC.

The V and J genes are TRBV6-1 and TRBJ2-7; weak D call: TRBD1 (6 bases). CDR1 MNHNS and CDR2 SASEGT come from the germline V gene. The CDR3 consists of 14 residues. Trimming took 6 bases from V and 0 from J, leaving 12 bases between them. CDR3 DNA: TGTGCCAGCAGAGCCCGGGACACCTCCTACGAGCAGTACTTC. Its protein product is CASRARDTSYEQYF.

J is TRBJ1-5 and V is TRBV27; the D is unclear. This CDR3 comprises 12 residues. Per germline, CDR1 MNHEY and CDR2 SMNVEV (reference sequence). The ends were cut back, 5 bases at V and 4 bases at J, with 6 bases in the middle. CDR3 in amino acids: CASSPLNQPQHF. As DNA, the CDR3 is TGTGCCAGCAGTCCACTAAATCAGCCCCAGCATTTT.

This clonotype was counted at least ten times. V and J are TRBV7-9 and TRBJ2-2, with 9 bases that match TRBD1. CDR3 length: 15 residues. V trimming: 5 bases; J trimming: 5 bases; junction bases outside the gene matches: 6. Germline loops: CDR1 SEHNR, CDR2 FQNEAQ (reference sequence). The CDR3 loop reads CASSQTGGSTGELFF. CDR3 nucleotides: TGTGCCAGCAGCCAGACAGGGGGTAGTACCGGGGAGCTGTTTTTT.

This clonotype appeared many times. J is TRBJ2-2 and V is TRBV3-1; D is perhaps TRBD2 (5 bases). Germline-derived CDR1 and CDR2 are LGHDT and YNNKEL (reference sequence). V lost 1 base to trimming and J lost 2 bases, with 11 bases between them. CDR3 size: 16 residues. CDR3 coding DNA: TGTGCCAGCAGCCAAGTGAGGGCCCTAAACACCGGGGAGCTGTTTTTT. Its translation: CASSQVRALNTGELFF.